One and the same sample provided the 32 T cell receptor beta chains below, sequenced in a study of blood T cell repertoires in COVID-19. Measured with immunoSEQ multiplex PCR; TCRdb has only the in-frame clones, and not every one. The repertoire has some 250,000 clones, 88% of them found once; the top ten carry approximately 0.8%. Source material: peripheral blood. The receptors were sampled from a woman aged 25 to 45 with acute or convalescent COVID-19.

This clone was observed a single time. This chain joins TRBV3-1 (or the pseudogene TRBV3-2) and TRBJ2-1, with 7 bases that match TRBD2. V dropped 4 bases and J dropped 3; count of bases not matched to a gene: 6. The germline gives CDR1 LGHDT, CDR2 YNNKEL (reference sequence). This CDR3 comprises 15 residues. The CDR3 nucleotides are TGTGCCAGCAGCCCCAGCGGGGCACTCTACAATGAGCAGTTCTTC. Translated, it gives CASSPSGALYNEQFF.

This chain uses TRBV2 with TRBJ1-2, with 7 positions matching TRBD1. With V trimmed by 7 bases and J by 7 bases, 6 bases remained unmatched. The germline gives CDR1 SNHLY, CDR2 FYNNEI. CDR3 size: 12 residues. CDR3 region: CASKGGGAGYTF. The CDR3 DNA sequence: TGTGCCAGCAAAGGAGGGGGCGCTGGCTACACCTTC.

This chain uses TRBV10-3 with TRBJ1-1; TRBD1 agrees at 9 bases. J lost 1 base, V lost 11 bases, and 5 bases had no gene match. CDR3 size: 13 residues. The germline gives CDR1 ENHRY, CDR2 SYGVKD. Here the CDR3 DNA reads TGTGCCCAGCGACAGGGGGAGAACACTGAAGCTTTCTTT. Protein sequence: CAQRQGENTEAFF.

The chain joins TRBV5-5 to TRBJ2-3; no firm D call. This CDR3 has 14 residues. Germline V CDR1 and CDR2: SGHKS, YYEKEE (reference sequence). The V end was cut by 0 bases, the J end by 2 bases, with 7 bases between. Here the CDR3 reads CASSLDWSTDTQYF. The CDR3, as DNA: TGTGCCAGCAGCTTGGACTGGTCCACAGATACGCAGTATTTT.

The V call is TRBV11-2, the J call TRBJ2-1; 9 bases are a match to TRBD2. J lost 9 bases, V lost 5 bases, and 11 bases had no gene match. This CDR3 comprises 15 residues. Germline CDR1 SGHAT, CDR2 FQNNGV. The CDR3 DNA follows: TGTGCCAGCAGCGGGGCGGGACTAGCCTTTCTTGAGCAGTTCTTC. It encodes CASSGAGLAFLEQFF. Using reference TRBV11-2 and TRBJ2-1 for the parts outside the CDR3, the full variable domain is EAGVAQSPRYKIIEKRQSVAFWCNPISGHATLYWYQQILGQGPKLLIQFQNNGVVDDSQLPKDRFSAERLKGVDSTLKIQPAKLEDSAVYLCASSGAGLAFLEQFFGPGTRLTVL.

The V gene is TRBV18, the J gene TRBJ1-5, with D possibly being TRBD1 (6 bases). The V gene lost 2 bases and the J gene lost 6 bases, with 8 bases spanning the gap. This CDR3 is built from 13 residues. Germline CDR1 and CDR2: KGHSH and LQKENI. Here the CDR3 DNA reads TGTGCCAGCTCACCAACAGGGATTCAGCCCCAGCATTTT. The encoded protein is CASSPTGIQPQHF. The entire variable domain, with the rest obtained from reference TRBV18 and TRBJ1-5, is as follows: NAGVMQNPRHLVRRRGQEARLRCSPMKGHSHVYWYRQLPEEGLKFMVYLQKENIIDESGMPKERFSAEFPKEGPSILRIQQVVRGDSAAYFCASSPTGIQPQHFGDGTRLSIL.

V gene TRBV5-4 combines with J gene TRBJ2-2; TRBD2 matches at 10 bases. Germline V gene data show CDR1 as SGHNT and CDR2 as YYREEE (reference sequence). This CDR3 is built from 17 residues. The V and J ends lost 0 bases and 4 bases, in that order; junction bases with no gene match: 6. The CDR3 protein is CASSLGLAGVGTGELFF. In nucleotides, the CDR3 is TGTGCCAGCAGCTTGGGGCTAGCGGGAGTCGGCACCGGGGAGCTGTTTTTT.

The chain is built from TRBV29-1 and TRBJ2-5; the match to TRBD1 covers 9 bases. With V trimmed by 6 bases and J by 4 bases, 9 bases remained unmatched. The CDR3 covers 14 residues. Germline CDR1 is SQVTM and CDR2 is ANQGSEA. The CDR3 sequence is CSVTRDRVGETQYF. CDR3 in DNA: TGCAGCGTGACCCGGGACAGGGTAGGAGAGACCCAGTACTTC.

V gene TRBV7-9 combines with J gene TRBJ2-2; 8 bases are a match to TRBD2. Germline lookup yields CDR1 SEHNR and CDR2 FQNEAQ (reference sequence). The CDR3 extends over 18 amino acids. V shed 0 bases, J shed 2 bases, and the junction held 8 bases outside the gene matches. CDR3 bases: TGTGCCAGCAGCTTAGCGCGGTTAGGACTAGCCAACACCGGGGAGCTGTTTTTT. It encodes CASSLARLGLANTGELFF.

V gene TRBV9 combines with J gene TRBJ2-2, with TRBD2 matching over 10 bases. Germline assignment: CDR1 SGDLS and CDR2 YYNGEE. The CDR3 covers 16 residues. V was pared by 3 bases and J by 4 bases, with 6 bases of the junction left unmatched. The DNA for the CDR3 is TGTGCCAGCAGCGACGGTCTAGCGGGAGTCACCGGGGAGCTGTTTTTT. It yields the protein CASSDGLAGVTGELFF.

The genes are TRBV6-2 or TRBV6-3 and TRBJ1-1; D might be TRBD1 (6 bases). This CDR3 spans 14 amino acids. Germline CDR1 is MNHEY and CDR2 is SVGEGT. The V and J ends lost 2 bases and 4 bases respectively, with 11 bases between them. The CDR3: CASSYRGGGTEAFF. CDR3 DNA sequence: TGTGCCAGCAGTTACCGGGGGGGCGGCACTGAAGCTTTCTTT.

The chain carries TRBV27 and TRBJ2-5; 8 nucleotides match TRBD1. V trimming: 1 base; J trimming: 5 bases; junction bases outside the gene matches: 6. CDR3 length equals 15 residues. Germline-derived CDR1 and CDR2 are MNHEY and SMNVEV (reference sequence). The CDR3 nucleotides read TGTGCCAGCAGTTTATTAGCAGGGGGCGCGGAGACCCAGTACTTC. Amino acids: CASSLLAGGAETQYF.

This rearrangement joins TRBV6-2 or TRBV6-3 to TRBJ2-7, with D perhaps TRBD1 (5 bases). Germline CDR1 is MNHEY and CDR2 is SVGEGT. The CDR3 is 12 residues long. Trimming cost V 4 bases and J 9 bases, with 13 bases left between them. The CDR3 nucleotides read TGTGCCAGCAGTTCAGGGTTACAGTGGCAGTACTTC. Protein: CASSSGLQWQYF.

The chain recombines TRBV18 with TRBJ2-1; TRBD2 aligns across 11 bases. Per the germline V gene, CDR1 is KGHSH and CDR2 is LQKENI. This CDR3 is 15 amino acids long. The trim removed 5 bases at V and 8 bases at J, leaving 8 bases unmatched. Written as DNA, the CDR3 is TGTGCCAGCTCATCACTAGCGGGAGAGGGGGATGAGCAGTTCTTC. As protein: CASSSLAGEGDEQFF.

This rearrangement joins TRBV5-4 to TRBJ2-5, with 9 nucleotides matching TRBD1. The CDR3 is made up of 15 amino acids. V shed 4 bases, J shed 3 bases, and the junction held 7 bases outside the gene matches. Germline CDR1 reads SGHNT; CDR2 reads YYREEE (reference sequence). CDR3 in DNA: TGTGCCAGCAGCCGAACAGGGGGCTTCGAAGAGACCCAGTACTTC. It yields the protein CASSRTGGFEETQYF.

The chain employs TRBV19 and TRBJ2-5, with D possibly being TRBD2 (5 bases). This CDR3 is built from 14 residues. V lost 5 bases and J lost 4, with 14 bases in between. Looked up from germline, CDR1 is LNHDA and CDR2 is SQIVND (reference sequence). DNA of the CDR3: TGTGCCAGTAGTCCGGTGCCGGGGAGAGAGACCCAGTACTTC. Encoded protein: CASSPVPGRETQYF.

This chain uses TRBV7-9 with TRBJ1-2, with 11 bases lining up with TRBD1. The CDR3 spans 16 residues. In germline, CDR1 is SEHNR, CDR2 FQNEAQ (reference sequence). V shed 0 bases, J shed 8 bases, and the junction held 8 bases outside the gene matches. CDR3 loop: CASSLAFADRGRGYTF. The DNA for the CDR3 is TGTGCCAGCAGCTTAGCCTTTGCGGACAGGGGGCGAGGCTACACCTTC.

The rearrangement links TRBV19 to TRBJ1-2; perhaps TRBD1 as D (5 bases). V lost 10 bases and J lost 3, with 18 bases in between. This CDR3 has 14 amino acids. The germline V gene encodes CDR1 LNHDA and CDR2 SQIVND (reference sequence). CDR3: CATLGDFKDYGYTF. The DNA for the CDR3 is TGTGCCACTCTAGGGGACTTCAAGGACTATGGCTACACCTTC.

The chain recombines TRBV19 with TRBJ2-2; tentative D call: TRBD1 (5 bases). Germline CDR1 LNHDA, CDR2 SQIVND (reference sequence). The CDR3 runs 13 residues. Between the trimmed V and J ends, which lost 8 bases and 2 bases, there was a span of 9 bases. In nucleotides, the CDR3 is TGTGCCAGTGGGGCAATAAACACCGGGGAGCTGTTTTTT. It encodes CASGAINTGELFF.

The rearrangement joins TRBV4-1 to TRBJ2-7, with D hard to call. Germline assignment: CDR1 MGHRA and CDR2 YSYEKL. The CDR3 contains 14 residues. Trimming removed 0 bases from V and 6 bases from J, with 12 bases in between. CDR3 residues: CASSQDRLVGEQYF. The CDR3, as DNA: TGCGCCAGCAGCCAAGATCGGCTAGTCGGCGAGCAGTACTTC.

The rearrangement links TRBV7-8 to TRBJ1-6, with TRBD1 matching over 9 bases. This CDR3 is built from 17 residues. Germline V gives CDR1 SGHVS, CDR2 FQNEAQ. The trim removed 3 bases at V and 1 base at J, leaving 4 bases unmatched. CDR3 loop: CASSLDRGASYNSPLHF. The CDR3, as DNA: TGTGCCAGCAGCTTGGACAGGGGAGCTTCCTATAATTCACCCCTCCACTTT.

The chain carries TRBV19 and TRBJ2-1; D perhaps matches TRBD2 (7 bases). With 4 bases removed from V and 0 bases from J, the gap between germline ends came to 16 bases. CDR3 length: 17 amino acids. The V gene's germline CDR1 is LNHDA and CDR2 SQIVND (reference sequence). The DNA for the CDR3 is TGTGCCAGTAGTAAAAGAGAGGGGGGGAGCTCCTACAATGAGCAGTTCTTC. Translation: CASSKREGGSSYNEQFF.

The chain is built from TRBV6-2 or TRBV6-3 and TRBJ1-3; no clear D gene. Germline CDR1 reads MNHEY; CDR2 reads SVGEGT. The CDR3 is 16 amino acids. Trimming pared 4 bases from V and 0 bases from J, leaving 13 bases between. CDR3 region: CASSSGTTLSGNTIYF. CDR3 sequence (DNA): TGTGCCAGCAGTTCGGGTACTACCCTCTCTGGAAACACCATATATTTT.

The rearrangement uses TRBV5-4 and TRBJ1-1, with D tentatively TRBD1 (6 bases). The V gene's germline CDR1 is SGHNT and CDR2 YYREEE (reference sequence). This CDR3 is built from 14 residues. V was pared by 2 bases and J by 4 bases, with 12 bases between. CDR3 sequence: CASSFPGGLTEAFF. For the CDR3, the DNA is TGTGCCAGCAGCTTCCCCGGGGGGCTCACTGAAGCTTTCTTT.

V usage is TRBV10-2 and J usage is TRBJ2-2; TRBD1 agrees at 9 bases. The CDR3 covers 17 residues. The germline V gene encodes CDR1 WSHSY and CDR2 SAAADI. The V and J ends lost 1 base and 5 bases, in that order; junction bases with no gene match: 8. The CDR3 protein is CASSEWGQGWVTGELFF. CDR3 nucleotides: TGCGCCAGCAGTGAGTGGGGACAGGGCTGGGTAACCGGGGAGCTGTTTTTT.

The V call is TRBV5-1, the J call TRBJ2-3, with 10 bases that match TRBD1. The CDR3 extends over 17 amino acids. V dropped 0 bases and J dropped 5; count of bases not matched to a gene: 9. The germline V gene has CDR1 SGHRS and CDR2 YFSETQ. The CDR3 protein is CASSLAWRDRGRDTQYF. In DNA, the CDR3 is TGCGCCAGCAGCTTGGCCTGGAGGGACAGGGGTCGAGATACGCAGTATTTT.

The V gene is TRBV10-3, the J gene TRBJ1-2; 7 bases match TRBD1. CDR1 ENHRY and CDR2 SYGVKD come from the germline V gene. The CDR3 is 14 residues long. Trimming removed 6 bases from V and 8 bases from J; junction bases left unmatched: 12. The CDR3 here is CAIRPTGDSSGYTF. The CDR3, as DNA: TGTGCCATCAGACCAACAGGGGATTCCTCGGGCTACACCTTC.

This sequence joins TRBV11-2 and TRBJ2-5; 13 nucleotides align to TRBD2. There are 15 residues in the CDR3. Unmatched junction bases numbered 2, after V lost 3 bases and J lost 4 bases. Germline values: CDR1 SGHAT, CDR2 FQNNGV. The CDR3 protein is CASSFGTSGTETQYF. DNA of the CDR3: TGTGCCAGCAGCTTCGGGACTAGCGGGACAGAGACCCAGTACTTC.

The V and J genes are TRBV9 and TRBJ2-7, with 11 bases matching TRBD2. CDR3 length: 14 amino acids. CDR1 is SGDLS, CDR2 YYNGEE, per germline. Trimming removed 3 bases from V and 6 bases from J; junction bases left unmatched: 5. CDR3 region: CASSGLAGRSEQYF. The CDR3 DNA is TGTGCCAGCAGCGGACTAGCGGGACGGTCCGAGCAGTACTTC.

CDR3 sequence reads: CASSLGSGRVTDTQYF. In DNA, the CDR3 is TGTGCCAGCAGTTTGGGCAGCGGGAGAGTAACAGATACGCAGTATTTT. The V call is TRBV27, the J call TRBJ2-3; 8 positions agree with TRBD2. After removal of 3 bases from V and 3 bases from J, the junction contained 8 bases not matched to a gene. Germline V CDR1 and CDR2: MNHEY, SMNVEV (reference sequence). The CDR3 loop spans 16 amino acids.

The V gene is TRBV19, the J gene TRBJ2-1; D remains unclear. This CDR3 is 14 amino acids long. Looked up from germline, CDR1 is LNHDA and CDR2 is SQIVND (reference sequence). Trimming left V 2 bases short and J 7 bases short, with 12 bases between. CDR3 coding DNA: TGTGCCAGTAGTATAAGCTTTTTCGAAAATGAGCAGTTCTTC. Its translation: CASSISFFENEQFF.

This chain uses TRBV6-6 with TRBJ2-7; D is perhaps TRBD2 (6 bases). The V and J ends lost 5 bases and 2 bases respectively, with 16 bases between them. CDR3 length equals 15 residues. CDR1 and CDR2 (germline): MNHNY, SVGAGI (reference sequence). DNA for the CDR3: TGTGCCAGCAGTCTACTCCGGCGGGAACCCTACGAGCAGTACTTC. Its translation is CASSLLRREPYEQYF.